Listed below are T cell receptor beta chains from one sample, sequenced in a study of early T cells in non-severe SARS-CoV-2 infection. TCRdb re-derived calls from the 5' RACE reads in MiXCR, one entry per CDR3 protein. The sample includes about 66,000 distinct CDR3 sequences, around 21% of them seen just once. Specimen: whole blood, collected at baseline. These receptors were collected from an adult who was a healthcare worker with PCR-confirmed SARS-CoV-2 infection or an uninfected control (not recorded which). Each CDR3 is given with its conserved first and last residue. The D gene is left open where the match is weak. Clone sizes are given selectively: once, few, many, or a class where the clone is expanded.

TRBV2,-,11,-,TRBJ2-5,TGTGCCAGCAGACTAGAAGAGACCCAGTACTTC,CASRLEETQYF
TRBV12-3/TRBV12-4,many,13,TRBD1,TRBJ2-5,TGTGCCAGCAGCCTGACAGGGGATAAGACCCAGTACTTC,CASSLTGDKTQYF
TRBV2,-,12,-,TRBJ1-1,TGTGCCACCACCTACCGGTCCACTGAAGCTTTCTTT,CATTYRSTEAFF
TRBV12-3/TRBV12-4,medium-sized,14,-,TRBJ1-3,TGTGCCAGCAGCGTTAGGGCACCTGGAAACACCATATATTTT,CASSVRAPGNTIYF
TRBV5-1,-,14,-,TRBJ2-3,TGCGCCAGCAGCTCAGGACTGGAAACAGATACGCAGTATTTT,CASSSGLETDTQYF
TRBV9,-,14,TRBD1,TRBJ1-2,TGTGCCAGCAGCGTAGGCACAGGGGAATATGGCTACACCTTC,CASSVGTGEYGYTF
TRBV9,few,14,-,TRBJ2-5,TGTGCCAGCAGCCAACGGGGGGCCGGAGAGACCCAGTACTTC,CASSQRGAGETQYF
TRBV27,few,16,-,TRBJ1-1,TGTGCCAGCAGTTTTCGAATTGGACGGGCGAACACTGAAGCTTTCTTT,CASSFRIGRANTEAFF
TRBV15,many,12,-,TRBJ1-1,TGTGCCACCAGCAGCATTAACACTGAAGCTTTCTTT,CATSSINTEAFF
TRBV5-1,few,15,-,TRBJ2-7,TGCGCCAGCAGCTTAGGGACTCTTTCCTACAATGAGCAGTACTTC,CASSLGTLSYNEQYF
TRBV12-3/TRBV12-4,-,14,TRBD2,TRBJ2-1,TGTGCCAGCAGCCCCGGGACTATGCCTTGGGAGCAGTTCTTC,CASSPGTMPWEQFF
TRBV20-1,-,15,TRBD2,TRBJ2-3,TGCAGTGCCCGGGGGACTAGCGGGGGCACAGATACGCAGTATTTT,CSARGTSGGTDTQYF
TRBV7-3,-,15,-,TRBJ2-5,TGTGCCAGCAGCCCTACGTTGGCGGCTTGGGAGACCCAGTACTTC,CASSPTLAAWETQYF
TRBV3-1,few,14,-,TRBJ2-1,TGTGCCAGCAGCCAACCCGCCGGGAACAATGAGCAGTTCTTC,CASSQPAGNNEQFF
TRBV6-1,few,13,-,TRBJ2-1,TGTGCCAGCAGTGGGGTCTTAAACAATGAGCAGTTCTTC,CASSGVLNNEQFF
TRBV6-1,-,14,-,TRBJ2-7,TGTGCCAGCAGGGAAGGAGTCGGCACCTACGAGCAGTACTTC,CASREGVGTYEQYF
TRBV9,few,17,-,TRBJ2-6,TGTGCCAGCAGCGTAGTGGGCAGAACCTCTGGGGCCAACGTCCTGACTTTC,CASSVVGRTSGANVLTF
TRBV7-9,-,16,TRBD2,TRBJ2-3,TGTGCCAGCAGCTTAATTAGCGGGATCGGCACAGATACGCAGTATTTT,CASSLISGIGTDTQYF
TRBV2,few,15,TRBD2,TRBJ2-5,TGTGCCAGCAGTGAACTCGGGGGGGACCAAGAGACCCAGTACTTC,CASSELGGDQETQYF
TRBV3-1,-,13,-,TRBJ2-1,TGTGCCAGCAGCCAGCAACCGCGGTTTGAGCAGTTCTTC,CASSQQPRFEQFF
TRBV29-1,few,11,TRBD1,TRBJ2-4,TGCAGCGTTGGGACAGGGAACATTCAGTACTTC,CSVGTGNIQYF
TRBV12-3/TRBV12-4,-,12,-,TRBJ2-1,TGTGCCAGCAGTTTCGACAGATCTGAGCAGTTCTTC,CASSFDRSEQFF
TRBV12-3/TRBV12-4,many,13,TRBD1,TRBJ2-1,TGTGCCAGCAGTTTATGGCAGGGGGAATTTGTGTTCTTC,CASSLWQGEFVFF
TRBV6-2/TRBV6-3,few,18,TRBD2,TRBJ2-2,TGTGCCAGCAGTTACTCTCTAGCGGGGGGCGTGAACACCGGGGAGCTGTTTTTT,CASSYSLAGGVNTGELFF
TRBV18,few,14,-,TRBJ2-7,TGTGCCAGCTTAGGGACCGGGTCTCCCTACGAGCAGTACTTC,CASLGTGSPYEQYF
TRBV12-3/TRBV12-4,few,13,-,TRBJ1-1,TGTGCCAGCAGTTCCTGGGGGTCCACTGAAGCTTTCTTT,CASSSWGSTEAFF
TRBV20-1,few,13,-,TRBJ2-7,TGCAGTGCTAGATGGGGGGCGGTCTACGAGCAGTACTTC,CSARWGAVYEQYF
TRBV19,few,12,-,TRBJ2-3,TGTGCCAGTAGTTCGTACACAGATACGCAGTATTTT,CASSSYTDTQYF
TRBV10-3,-,13,TRBD1,TRBJ1-2,TGTGCCATCAGTACCGACAGGGAGGAAGGCTACACCTTC,CAISTDREEGYTF
TRBV3-1,few,14,TRBD2,TRBJ2-7,TGTGCCAGCAGCCAACTGGGACTAGACTACGAGCAGTACTTC,CASSQLGLDYEQYF
TRBV2,-,13,-,TRBJ2-7,TGTGCCAGCAGTGAAGCGGACATGACCACGCAGTACTTC,CASSEADMTTQYF
TRBV7-2,many,13,-,TRBJ1-4,TGTGCCAGCAGCTTCGGCAGGCGGGAAAAACTGTTTTTT,CASSFGRREKLFF
TRBV7-9,many,15,-,TRBJ1-3,TGTGCCAGCAGCCCCGCCACAGGGTCCGGAAACACCATATATTTT,CASSPATGSGNTIYF
TRBV5-4,-,15,-,TRBJ2-5,TGTGCCAGCAGCCGCGAGACAAAGTACCAAGAGACCCAGTACTTC,CASSRETKYQETQYF
TRBV5-6,-,16,TRBD1,TRBJ2-2,TGTGCCAGCAGCTTATGGACAGGGGCTCACACCGGGGAGCTGTTTTTT,CASSLWTGAHTGELFF
TRBV21-1,few,13,-,TRBJ2-1,TGTGCCAGCAGCAGTAGGCCCCACAATGAGCAGTTCTTC,CASSSRPHNEQFF
TRBV5-6,many,11,-,TRBJ2-3,TGTGCCAGCAGCTTCGGGGATACGCAGTATTTT,CASSFGDTQYF
TRBV12-3/TRBV12-4,-,15,-,TRBJ1-6,TGTGCCAGCAGTTCCCTGTCAGGGAGGAATTCACCCCTCCACTTT,CASSSLSGRNSPLHF
TRBV12-3/TRBV12-4,-,15,-,TRBJ2-5,TGTGCCAGCGGGGCGGAGGGCGGATACCAAGAGACCCAGTACTTC,CASGAEGGYQETQYF
TRBV5-5,-,14,-,TRBJ2-7,TGTGCCAGCAGCTTGGTACGCGGGCCCTACGAGCAGTACTTC,CASSLVRGPYEQYF
TRBV7-9,few,15,TRBD2,TRBJ2-3,TGTGCCAGCAGCCAAGGGACTAGCGCTACGGATACGCAGTATTTT,CASSQGTSATDTQYF
TRBV10-3,once,14,TRBD2,TRBJ2-3,TGTGCCATCAGTAGCGGGGGGGCCACAGATACGCAGTATTTT,CAISSGGATDTQYF
TRBV3-1,-,15,TRBD2,TRBJ2-7,TGTGCCAGCAGCCTTTCTGGCGGGGGGGCCTACGAGCAGTACTTC,CASSLSGGGAYEQYF
TRBV27,-,13,-,TRBJ1-1,TGTGCCAGCAGTCCAAGAGCGAACACTGAAGCTTTCTTT,CASSPRANTEAFF
TRBV12-3/TRBV12-4,few,15,-,TRBJ2-5,TGTGCCAGCAGTCGGGCAGTGGGCGGGAAAGAGACCCAGTACTTC,CASSRAVGGKETQYF
TRBV12-3/TRBV12-4,-,12,-,TRBJ2-7,TGTGCCAGCAGTTTACAGGGCTCCGAGCAGTACTTC,CASSLQGSEQYF
TRBV4-1,-,16,TRBD2,TRBJ2-5,TGCGCCAGCAGCCAAGTAGCGGGGGGGTCCCAAGAGACCCAGTACTTC,CASSQVAGGSQETQYF
TRBV7-7,-,15,TRBD1,TRBJ2-2,TGTGCCAGCAGCCCTCGGGCAGGGGGTACCGGGGAGCTGTTTTTT,CASSPRAGGTGELFF
TRBV12-3/TRBV12-4,-,16,TRBD1,TRBJ1-4,TGTGCCAGCACATCGGGACAGGGGGCATTTAAGGAAAAACTGTTTTTT,CASTSGQGAFKEKLFF